This TCR beta chain was identified during a study of control samples from healthy donors and cancer patients. Profiling relied on immunoSEQ multiplex PCR, and the TCRdb table lists in-frame clones only, not all of them. This sample yields around 130,000 clones, of which approximately 87% are seen a single time; over 10% belongs to the top ten. CDR1 and CDR2 from the germline V gene are SGHRS and YFSETQ. CDR3 size: 12 residues. V lost 0 bases and J lost 3, with 3 bases in between. V gene TRBV5-1 combines with J gene TRBJ1-1; D gene ambiguous. This TCR was recovered from a man aged 30-40 years in good health. The sample taken for sequencing was blood. CDR3 region: CASSLGDTEAFF. CDR3 DNA sequence: TGCGCCAGCAGCTTGGGGGACACTGAAGCTTTCTTT.